One and the same sample provided the 5 T cell receptor beta chains below, sequenced in a study of Graves' ophthalmopathy and Graves' hyperthyroidism. For repertoire sequencing, the TCR beta CDR3 regions were amplified from RNA transcripts. Second-round multiplex PCR came after first-round RT-PCR with HTBI primers. TCRdb redid the calling of the multiplex PCR reads with MiXCR, one entry per CDR3 protein. Of approximately 700,000 distinct CDR3 sequences in the sample, 35% to 50% were seen once. Sequencing used peripheral blood. The receptors come from an adult man with Graves' ophthalmopathy.

In its sample, this clonotype was seen a few times. The chain uses TRBV2 and TRBJ1-4; D gene unclear. The length of the CDR3 is 13 residues. Trimming removed 4 bases from V and 8 bases from J, with 11 bases in between. The germline gives CDR1 SNHLY, CDR2 FYNNEI. CDR3 nucleotides: TGTGCCAGCAGTGTACCAGGCGGGGAAAAACTGTTTTTT. Protein product: CASSVPGGEKLFF.

V gene TRBV4-2 combines with J gene TRBJ1-5, with 8 nucleotides matching TRBD1. Germline CDR1 is LGHNA and CDR2 is YNFKEQ. V trimming: 4 bases; J trimming: 0 bases; junction bases outside the gene matches: 11. CDR3 length equals 18 residues. The CDR3 DNA follows: TGTGCCAGCAGCCTTGACCGGGACAGGCTGTATAGCAATCAGCCCCAGCATTTT. Protein: CASSLDRDRLYSNQPQHF.

This clonotype was counted only a few times. The chain recombines TRBV5-1 with TRBJ1-1, with TRBD1 matching over 10 bases. CDR3 length: 16 amino acids. From germline, CDR1 is SGHRS and CDR2 YFSETQ. V shed 5 bases and J 5 bases; nucleotides not matched to a gene: 12. In nucleotides, the CDR3 is TGCGCCAGCAGGCCGGGACAGGGGAACCCAACGACTGAAGCTTTCTTT. This encodes CASRPGQGNPTTEAFF.

This clonotype was counted a single time. V is TRBV15 and J is TRBJ1-1; TRBD1 matches at 7 bases. CDR1 and CDR2 from the germline V gene are LNHNV and YYDKDF (reference sequence). This CDR3 has 14 residues. Losses at the gene ends were 3 bases for V and 4 bases for J; bases not matched to a gene: 5. The CDR3 here is CATSSQTGPTEAFF. The CDR3 DNA is TGTGCCACCAGCAGTCAGACAGGGCCCACTGAAGCTTTCTTT.

This clonotype was detected many times. The chain joins TRBV5-1 to TRBJ2-7; either TRBD1 or TRBD2 may fit D (5 bases each). The CDR3 is 12 residues long. Germline V gene data show CDR1 as SGHRS and CDR2 as YFSETQ. V dropped 6 bases and J dropped 4 bases, with 11 bases sitting between them. CDR3 DNA: TGCGCCAGCAATGGAGAGGGGTACGAGCAGTACTTC. This encodes CASNGEGYEQYF.